A single sample is the source of the 13 T cell receptor beta chains below, sequenced in a study of long-term antiretroviral therapy in people with HIV. The assay, immunoSEQ v3.0, was run at survey level. Clones were read by immunoSEQ multiplex PCR, and TCRdb kept only the in-frame ones, dropping some. The sample lists under 45,000 clones, about 94% occurring once. The sequencing used unsorted PBMCs, collected around 9.2 years after starting antiretroviral therapy. These receptor sequences come from a man in his thirties or forties with HIV.

This rearrangement joins TRBV10-3 to TRBJ1-5; 9 bases align to TRBD1. Looked up from germline, CDR1 is ENHRY and CDR2 is SYGVKD. The V segment lost 3 bases and the J segment 4 bases; nucleotides outside the gene matches: 13. The CDR3 extends over 18 amino acids. The CDR3 DNA reads TGTGCCATCAGTGAATCCTCCACAGGGGGCCGTTATAATCAGCCCCAGCATTTT. Residues: CAISESSTGGRYNQPQHF.

The chain employs TRBV2 and TRBJ1-2; the match to TRBD1 covers 9 bases. Losses at the gene ends were 9 bases for V and 4 bases for J; bases not matched to a gene: 15. The CDR3 is 16 amino acids. CDR1 and CDR2 (germline): SNHLY, FYNNEI. As DNA, the CDR3 is TGTGCCAGGAGGGAGTGGACAGGGGCGTCGACCTATGGCTACACCTTC. It is translated as CARREWTGASTYGYTF.

The chain links TRBV5-3 to TRBJ1-6; D possibly corresponds to TRBD1 (5 bases). TRBV5-3 is an ORF, with its function uncertain. The CDR3 runs 14 residues. Trimming left V 1 base short and J 5 bases short, with 7 bases between. The CDR3 reads CARSLSQDNSPLHF. CDR3 sequence (DNA): TGTGCCAGAAGCTTGTCACAGGATAATTCACCCCTCCACTTT.

The chain links TRBV27 to TRBJ2-5; 8 nucleotides line up with TRBD2. The ends lost 9 bases at V and 5 bases at J; junction bases unmatched: 5. The germline gives CDR1 MNHEY, CDR2 SMNVEV (reference sequence). This CDR3 has 12 amino acids. The CDR3 is CASYGGDETQYF. CDR3 bases: TGTGCCAGTTACGGGGGGGACGAGACCCAGTACTTC.

The chain is built from TRBV6-1 and TRBJ2-5, with D hard to call. V gave up 0 bases and J gave up 5 bases, with 7 bases separating them. The CDR3 totals 13 residues. Germline assignment: CDR1 MNHNS and CDR2 SASEGT. CDR3 in DNA: TGTGCCAGCAGTGAAGCGCCCCGGGAGACCCAGTACTTC. Encoded protein: CASSEAPRETQYF.

CDR3 protein: CASSYQGNYGYTF. The DNA for the CDR3 is TGTGCCAGCAGTTACCAGGGTAACTATGGCTACACCTTC. The chain joins TRBV6-5 to TRBJ1-2, with a possible D match to TRBD1 (5 bases). Germline V CDR1 and CDR2: MNHEY, SVGAGI. Trimming stripped 2 bases from V and 1 base from J, with 5 bases between. The CDR3 is 13 residues long.

The chain has TRBV28 and TRBJ1-6; TRBD1 aligns across 7 bases. This CDR3 has 16 residues. Looked up from germline, CDR1 is MDHEN and CDR2 is SYDVKM. With V trimmed by 3 bases and J by 1 base, 3 bases remained unmatched. The CDR3 spells CASSLQGGSYNSPLHF. CDR3 sequence (DNA): TGTGCCAGCAGTTTGCAGGGGGGATCCTATAATTCACCCCTCCACTTT.

This clone appeared once. The V call is TRBV28, the J call TRBJ1-2; 12 bases line up with TRBD1. The germline gives CDR1 MDHEN, CDR2 SYDVKM. The CDR3 loop spans 17 amino acids. Trimming removed 5 bases from V and 2 bases from J; junction bases left unmatched: 9. The CDR3 reads CASSPSPGQGANYGYTF. The CDR3 nucleotides are TGTGCCAGCAGTCCCTCCCCGGGACAGGGGGCCAACTATGGCTACACCTTC.

The V and J genes are TRBV7-9 and TRBJ1-2; D unresolved. CDR1 is SEHNR and CDR2 is FQNEAQ in the germline V gene (reference sequence). The CDR3 runs to 13 residues. Trimming removed 5 bases from V and 6 bases from J, with 13 bases in between. The CDR3 here is CASSPYGIDGYTF. In nucleotides, the CDR3 is TGTGCCAGCAGCCCCTATGGGATCGATGGCTACACCTTC. Looking up the rest from reference TRBV7-9 and TRBJ1-2 gives the full variable domain: DTGVSQNPRHKITKRGQNVTFRCDPISEHNRLYWYRQTLGQGPEFLTYFQNEAQLEKSRLLSDRFSAERPKGSFSTLEIQRTEQGDSAMYLCASSPYGIDGYTFGSGTRLTVV.

The J gene is TRBJ1-2, the V gene TRBV13; 10 nucleotides line up with TRBD1. The CDR3 is 14 residues long. Unmatched junction bases numbered 6, after V lost 4 bases and J lost 7 bases. Germline CDR1 is PRHDT and CDR2 is FYEKMQ (reference sequence). CDR3: CASSSTGGAGGYTF. For the CDR3, the DNA is TGTGCCAGCAGCTCGACAGGGGGCGCGGGTGGCTACACCTTC.

The gene calls are TRBV5-1 and TRBJ2-5; D is unclear. This CDR3 is 16 amino acids long. V lost 0 bases and J lost 5, with 17 bases in between. In germline, CDR1 is SGHRS, CDR2 YFSETQ. CDR3 sequence: CASSLDGRRDRETQYF. CDR3 nucleotides: TGCGCCAGCAGCTTGGATGGTCGCAGAGATAGGGAGACCCAGTACTTC.

The chain recombines TRBV7-8 with TRBJ2-1; tentatively, D is TRBD1 (6 bases). The CDR3 sequence is 16 residues long. Trimming removed 4 bases from V and 5 bases from J, with 18 bases in between. Per the germline V gene, CDR1 is SGHVS and CDR2 is FQNEAQ. In DNA form, the CDR3 reads TGTGCCAGCAGCTCATTCGGGACACAGCACCACAATGAGCAGTTCTTC. This gives the protein CASSSFGTQHHNEQFF.

This chain connects TRBV7-8 to TRBJ2-1, with 7 positions matching TRBD2. The V segment lost 1 base and the J segment 4 bases; nucleotides outside the gene matches: 10. The germline gives CDR1 SGHVS, CDR2 FQNEAQ. The CDR3 consists of 17 residues. Written as DNA, the CDR3 is TGTGCCAGCAGCTTAGAAATTGCGGGGGAGCCGTACAATGAGCAGTTCTTC. It codes for CASSLEIAGEPYNEQFF. Complete variable domain (other parts from reference TRBV7-8 and TRBJ2-1): GAGVSQSPRYKVAKRGQDVALRCDPISGHVSLFWYQQALGQGPEFLTYFQNEAQLDKSGLPSDRFFAERPEGSVSTLKIQRTQQEDSAVYLCASSLEIAGEPYNEQFFGPGTRLTVL.